This T cell receptor (beta chain) was observed in a study of CD8 T cells in Susac syndrome. Notes on the study in general: The study acknowledged a relatively small number of individuals in its TCR sequencing and HLA analysis.

The authors reverse transcribed roughly 0.5 to 1 ug RNA with random hexamers. A multiplex approach, immunoSEQ multiplex PCR, amplified TCR beta CDR3 across 54 Vbeta and 13 Jbeta. A single record per CDR3 protein comes from TCRdb applying MiXCR to the immunoSEQ multiplex PCR reads. The profile shows around 79,000 distinct CDR3 sequences, about 95% of them singletons. With respect to this clonotype: What it recognizes is unknown.

CD8+ and CD4+ T cells taken from blood had their TCR beta sequenced. The patients serving as multiple sclerosis controls were treatment-naive. They had stable or active relapsing-remitting disease and fulfilled revised McDonald criteria. The ends were cut back, 3 bases at V and 7 bases at J, with 10 bases in the middle. This CDR3 contains 13 residues. Germline V CDR1 and CDR2: SGDLS, YYNGEE. Sample: CD8+ T cells from PBMCs. This receptor was obtained from a human donor with multiple sclerosis. The genes are TRBV9 and TRBJ2-2, with D perhaps matching TRBD1 (5 bases). The CDR3 is CASSGRVSGELFF. The CDR3 bases are TGTGCCAGCAGCGGCAGGGTCAGCGGGGAGCTGTTTTTT.